There are many counts of the clone carrying this T cell receptor (beta chain). This sample stems from a study of neurological immune-mediated disorders. CDR1 is DFQATT and CDR2 is SNEGSKA in the germline V gene (reference sequence). The CDR3 has 12 residues. V shed 8 bases and J shed 10 bases, with 15 bases lying between them. Synthesis of cDNA was carried out by template-switch 5'RACE. The reaction used 10-nucleotide random UMIs. TCRdb re-called the 5' RACE reads through MiXCR, storing one row per CDR3 protein. The sample carries under 90,000 distinct CDR3 sequences, 9% to 12% recorded once. Sample: PBMCs. The chain couples TRBV20-1 to TRBJ1-6; D possibly corresponds to TRBD1 (5 bases). This TCR was sampled from a middle-aged man in good health. The CDR3 DNA follows: TGCAGTTCAGGGATCTCAGGGTCACCCCTCCACTTT. This translates into CSSGISGSPLHF.